Listed here is a single TCR beta chain. This sample is part of a study of identical twins. V was clipped by 2 bases and J by 0 bases; unmatched bases: 5. CDR3 length equals 20 residues. Looked up from germline, CDR1 is MGHRA and CDR2 is YSYEKL. Via MiXCR, TCRdb re-called the 5' RACE reads, giving one row per CDR3 protein. The sample has roughly 1,500,000 distinct CDR3 sequences, under 35% seen once. The clonotype was recovered from a newborn girl in good health. Source material: cord blood. The rearrangement joins TRBV4-1 to TRBJ2-6; the match to TRBD2 covers 15 bases. Written as DNA, the CDR3 is TGCGCCAGCAGCCAACTAGGACTAGCGGGGGGGAGCTCTGGGGCCAACGTCCTGACTTTC. This gives the protein CASSQLGLAGGSSGANVLTF.